A single sample is the source of the 27 T cell receptor beta chains below, sequenced in a study of cytomegalovirus exposure and HLA in healthy donors. Some clones are missing from TCRdb's copy, which holds only in-frame ones; the method was immunoSEQ multiplex PCR. The profile covers about 140,000 clones, with just over 85% appearing a single time and around 8% taken by the ten largest. Sequenced: PBMCs. These TCRs come from a woman aged 18 to 35 in good health and CMV-seropositive.

The V gene is TRBV15, the J gene TRBJ1-4; 8 bases are a match to TRBD1. This CDR3 is 16 amino acids long. With V trimmed by 1 base and J by 3 bases, 4 bases remained unmatched. Germline assignment: CDR1 LNHNV and CDR2 YYDKDF (reference sequence). CDR3 residues: CATSRAPQGANEKLFF. For the CDR3, the DNA is TGTGCCACCAGCAGAGCCCCACAGGGGGCTAATGAAAAACTGTTTTTT.

The J gene is TRBJ2-2, the V gene TRBV5-1, with a tentative D call TRBD2 (5 bases). The CDR3 has 16 residues. Between the trimmed V and J ends, which lost 0 bases and 0 bases, there was a span of 9 bases. Germline assignment: CDR1 SGHRS and CDR2 YFSETQ. This chain's CDR3 is CASSLGGFANTGELFF. DNA of the CDR3: TGCGCCAGCAGCTTGGGCGGGTTCGCGAACACCGGGGAGCTGTTTTTT.

The V call is TRBV7-9, the J call TRBJ2-7, with 11 bases identical to TRBD2. CDR1 is SEHNR, CDR2 FQNEAQ, per germline (reference sequence). V dropped 0 bases and J dropped 1; count of bases not matched to a gene: 5. The CDR3 loop spans 17 amino acids. In DNA form, the CDR3 reads TGTGCCAGCAGCTTAGCACTAGCGGGGGACTTATCCTACGAGCAGTACTTC. This encodes CASSLALAGDLSYEQYF. Supplemented by reference TRBV7-9 and TRBJ2-7, the full variable domain reads DTGVSQNPRHKITKRGQNVTFRCDPISEHNRLYWYRQTLGQGPEFLTYFQNEAQLEKSRLLSDRFSAERPKGSFSTLEIQRTEQGDSAMYLCASSLALAGDLSYEQYFGPGTRLTVT.

The chain combines TRBV5-6 with TRBJ2-3; possibly TRBD2 for D (6 bases). The CDR3 loop spans 15 amino acids. The germline V gene encodes CDR1 SGHDT and CDR2 YYEEEE. Trimming pared 4 bases from V and 0 bases from J, leaving 12 bases between. This CDR3 reads CASSLPGGSTDTQYF. CDR3 sequence (DNA): TGTGCCAGCAGCCTCCCTGGGGGGAGCACAGATACGCAGTATTTT.

The gene calls are TRBV29-1 and TRBJ1-1; TRBD1 matches at 7 bases. The CDR3 has 14 residues. Germline V gene lookup returns CDR1 SQVTM and CDR2 ANQGSEA. Trimming removed 7 bases from V and 4 bases from J; junction bases left unmatched: 12. In nucleotides, the CDR3 is TGCAGCGGGTACGCGCAGGGGGTTAGCACTGAAGCTTTCTTT. It is translated as CSGYAQGVSTEAFF.

CDR3 sequence (DNA): TGTGCCAGCAAAAAGTATGCTCTAGGTGGCTACACCTTC. It yields the protein CASKKYALGGYTF. The V call is TRBV7-2, the J call TRBJ1-2; D call uncertain. Trimming removed 7 bases from V and 7 bases from J, with 16 bases in between. Germline V gene lookup returns CDR1 SGHTA and CDR2 FQGNSA. There are 13 residues in the CDR3.

The rearrangement joins TRBV6-6 to TRBJ1-5; tentative D call: TRBD1 (5 bases). Trimming removed 5 bases at V and 8 bases at J, with 16 bases between. The CDR3 is made up of 14 amino acids. CDR1 is MNHNY, CDR2 SVGAGI, per germline (reference sequence). The CDR3 is CASSLDGPREPQHF. DNA for the CDR3: TGTGCCAGCAGTCTTGACGGTCCCAGGGAGCCCCAGCATTTT.

This chain joins TRBV7-3 and TRBJ2-2; possibly TRBD1 for D (6 bases). This CDR3 region has 15 residues. Looked up from germline, CDR1 is SGHTA and CDR2 is FQGTGA. V lost 5 bases to trimming and J lost 4 bases, with 14 bases between them. CDR3 DNA sequence: TGTGCCAGCAGCCCCAGCAGGGGCGCCACCGGGGAGCTGTTTTTT. It is translated as CASSPSRGATGELFF.

The genes are TRBV18 and TRBJ2-1; 15 bases are shared with TRBD2. The V and J ends lost 0 bases and 2 bases, in that order; junction bases with no gene match: 2. Germline values: CDR1 KGHSH, CDR2 LQKENI. The CDR3 runs 18 residues. CDR3 amino acids: CASSPPGLAGGPYNEQFF. CDR3 sequence (DNA): TGTGCCAGCTCACCACCTGGACTAGCGGGGGGGCCCTACAATGAGCAGTTCTTC.

V gene TRBV28 combines with J gene TRBJ2-3; 7 nucleotides align to TRBD2. Germline V lookup: CDR1 MDHEN, CDR2 SYDVKM. V trimming: 7 bases; J trimming: 4 bases; junction bases outside the gene matches: 17. The CDR3 totals 17 residues. In nucleotides, the CDR3 is TGTGCCAGCAATACCCCCGCCGTTCAGCGGGATCCAGATACGCAGTATTTT. It yields the protein CASNTPAVQRDPDTQYF.

V usage is TRBV19 and J usage is TRBJ1-1, with 7 bases that match TRBD1. V trimming: 0 bases; J trimming: 11 bases; junction bases outside the gene matches: 15. CDR1 LNHDA and CDR2 SQIVND come from the germline V gene (reference sequence). The CDR3 sequence is 16 residues long. The CDR3 protein is CASSIESPLFKGAAFF. For the CDR3, the DNA is TGTGCCAGTAGTATAGAATCTCCCCTTTTTAAGGGGGCGGCTTTCTTT.

This clone was picked up a small number of times. V and J are TRBV4-2 and TRBJ2-7; D unclear. Trimming cost V 0 bases and J 6 bases, with 9 bases left between them. Per germline, CDR1 LGHNA and CDR2 YNFKEQ. CDR3 length: 13 residues. CDR3 sequence (DNA): TGTGCCAGCAGCCAAGATTACGGGTCCGAGCAGTACTTC. Its protein product is CASSQDYGSEQYF.

This clone came up a few times. The chain carries TRBV6-5 and TRBJ1-2; TRBD1 agrees at 7 bases. The trim removed 2 bases at V and 4 bases at J, leaving 4 bases unmatched. This CDR3 region has 14 residues. Per germline, CDR1 MNHEY and CDR2 SVGAGI. The CDR3 protein is CASSYRDSTYGYTF. The CDR3 DNA follows: TGTGCCAGCAGTTACCGGGACAGTACCTATGGCTACACCTTC.

The chain is built from TRBV5-3 and TRBJ2-6, with D maybe TRBD2 (5 bases). TRBV5-3 is filed as an ORF, its function uncertain. The ends were cut back, 0 bases at V and 0 bases at J, with 10 bases in the middle. The CDR3 is 17 residues long. The CDR3 nucleotides are TGTGCCAGAAGCTTGGAGCCAGGACTCTCTGGGGCCAACGTCCTGACTTTC. Translated, it gives CARSLEPGLSGANVLTF.

The chain has TRBV15 and TRBJ2-1; 11 nucleotides align to TRBD2. There are 17 residues in the CDR3. The V segment lost 6 bases and the J segment 6 bases; nucleotides outside the gene matches: 13. Germline-derived CDR1 and CDR2 are LNHNV and YYDKDF (reference sequence). CDR3 coding DNA: TGTGCCACCAGATCCTTAGCGGGAGGGGGTCGGGGCAATGAGCAGTTCTTC. Translation: CATRSLAGGGRGNEQFF. Filled out from reference TRBV15 and TRBJ2-1, the complete variable domain reads DAMVIQNPRYQVTQFGKPVTLSCSQTLNHNVMYWYQQKSSQAPKLLFHYYDKDFNNEADTPDNFQSRRPNTSFCFLDIRSPGLGDTAMYLCATRSLAGGGRGNEQFFGPGTRLTVL.

The rearrangement joins TRBV28 to TRBJ1-3, with 7 positions matching TRBD1. The CDR3 is 15 residues long. The V gene end was trimmed by 4 bases and the J gene end by 2 bases; junction bases not matched to a gene: 5. CDR1 is MDHEN, CDR2 SYDVKM, per germline. The CDR3 sequence: CASSSWTGAGNTIYF. The CDR3 DNA is TGTGCCAGCAGTTCTTGGACAGGCGCTGGAAACACCATATATTTT.

The genes are TRBV9 and TRBJ2-4; D is possibly TRBD1 (6 bases). Trimming cost V 0 bases and J 7 bases, with 8 bases left between them. Germline loops: CDR1 SGDLS, CDR2 YYNGEE. The CDR3 is 13 residues long. The CDR3 region is CASSVGQGNIQYF. As DNA, the CDR3 is TGTGCCAGCAGCGTAGGCCAGGGGAACATTCAGTACTTC.

The chain uses TRBV7-9 and TRBJ1-5; tentatively, D is TRBD1 (5 bases). The CDR3 contains 14 residues. Trimming took 5 bases from V and 5 from J, leaving 13 bases between them. Germline V lookup: CDR1 SEHNR, CDR2 FQNEAQ (reference sequence). The CDR3 loop is CASSPGQADQPQHF. The DNA for the CDR3 is TGTGCCAGCAGCCCTGGACAAGCCGATCAGCCCCAGCATTTT.

V gene TRBV9 combines with J gene TRBJ2-1, with 11 bases that match TRBD2. CDR1 and CDR2 (germline): SGDLS, YYNGEE. The CDR3 spans 15 residues. Losses at the gene ends were 3 bases for V and 2 bases for J; bases not matched to a gene: 1. CDR3: CASSASGGPYNEQFF. DNA of the CDR3: TGTGCCAGCAGCGCTAGCGGGGGGCCCTACAATGAGCAGTTCTTC.

The DNA of the CDR3 is TGTGCCAGCAGACCCGGGACAGGTCATCCTGAAGCTTTCTTT. Protein: CASRPGTGHPEAFF. The V call is TRBV2, the J call TRBJ1-1; 8 bases map to TRBD1. After removal of 6 bases from V and 6 bases from J, the junction contained 9 bases not matched to a gene. The germline gives CDR1 SNHLY, CDR2 FYNNEI. The CDR3 extends over 14 amino acids.

This CDR3 reads CASRPRDRVSYEQYF. CDR3 coding DNA: TGTGCCAGCCGACCCCGGGACAGGGTGTCCTACGAGCAGTACTTC. The V and J genes are TRBV6-1 and TRBJ2-7; 9 bases line up with TRBD1. The CDR3 has 15 amino acids. Germline-derived CDR1 and CDR2 are MNHNS and SASEGT. The V gene end was trimmed by 8 bases and the J gene end by 1 base; junction bases not matched to a gene: 9.

The table lists this clone with a few counts. This rearrangement joins TRBV10-2 to TRBJ1-2, with 11 bases lining up with TRBD1. Germline CDR1 is WSHSY and CDR2 is SAAADI. The length of the CDR3 is 15 residues. V gave up 0 bases and J gave up 6 bases; unmatched junction bases: 3. This CDR3 is CASSESWTGGNGYTF. The CDR3 DNA reads TGCGCCAGCAGTGAGTCTTGGACAGGGGGCAATGGCTACACCTTC.

This sequence joins TRBV5-4 and TRBJ2-5; TRBD2 aligns across 11 bases. Trimming took 2 bases from V and 2 from J; bases not matched to a gene: 8. Germline V lookup: CDR1 SGHNT, CDR2 YYREEE (reference sequence). The CDR3 loop spans 17 amino acids. The CDR3, as DNA: TGTGCCAGCAGCTTCTTACTAGCGGGGGCTCCTCAAGAGACCCAGTACTTC. As protein: CASSFLLAGAPQETQYF.

The chain links TRBV9 to TRBJ2-1; D is perhaps TRBD1 (5 bases). Between the trimmed V and J ends, which lost 5 bases and 0 bases, there was a span of 24 bases. The CDR3 has 19 residues. Germline values: CDR1 SGDLS, CDR2 YYNGEE. DNA of the CDR3: TGTGCCAGCAGAAAAGGGGCCCGTCCTCCGGCTAGCTCCTACAATGAGCAGTTCTTC. Its protein is CASRKGARPPASSYNEQFF. The full variable domain, in which reference TRBV9 and TRBJ2-1 provide the parts outside the CDR3, is DSGVTQTPKHLITATGQRVTLRCSPRSGDLSVYWYQQSLDQGLQFLIQYYNGEERAKGNILERFSAQQFPDLHSELNLSSLELGDSALYFCASRKGARPPASSYNEQFFGPGTRLTVL.

This chain joins TRBV9 and TRBJ1-2, with a possible D match to TRBD1 (6 bases). Trimming stripped 3 bases from V and 5 bases from J, with 17 bases between. The CDR3 sequence is 15 residues long. CDR1 and CDR2 from the germline V gene are SGDLS and YYNGEE. The CDR3 nucleotides read TGTGCCAGCAGCGCCCAGGGGTTGTTAGGGTATGGCTACACCTTC. As protein: CASSAQGLLGYGYTF.

The V call is TRBV6-1, the J call TRBJ1-2, with D unclear. Germline-derived CDR1 and CDR2 are MNHNS and SASEGT. Trimming left V 3 bases short and J 8 bases short, with 16 bases between. The CDR3 runs 14 residues. CDR3 nucleotides: TGTGCCAGCAGTGATAGCAGTAAAGGAGTAGGCTACACCTTC. This codes for CASSDSSKGVGYTF.

This chain links TRBV27 with TRBJ2-7; 8 bases map to TRBD2. Trimming cost V 8 bases and J 5 bases; bases outside gene matches: 11. The CDR3 length is 14 residues. Germline V gene data show CDR1 as MNHEY and CDR2 as SMNVEV (reference sequence). CDR3 DNA sequence: TGTGCCAGCTCCCCGGTAGCGGGGCCGAACGAGCAGTACTTC. Translation: CASSPVAGPNEQYF.